This T cell receptor (beta chain) stems from a study of identical twins. The V end was cut by 6 bases, the J end by 4 bases, with 12 bases between. Germline V gene lookup returns CDR1 SGHRS and CDR2 YFSETQ. This CDR3 has 13 residues. TCRdb re-analysed the 5' RACE reads in MiXCR, keeping a single row per CDR3 protein. The sample has 140,000 to 150,000 distinct CDR3 sequences, around 3.4% seen once. Study observations and caveats: Zero-insertion analyses could be partly confounded by invariant MAIT and iNKT cells.

This clonotype was seen repeatedly, ten times or more. Its antigen is undetermined. This TCR was recovered from a man aged 18 to 29 in good health. The chain carries TRBV5-1 and TRBJ2-3; D perhaps matches TRBD2 (6 bases). Sequencing was carried out using memory T cells sorted from blood. The CDR3 reads CASNQRVSDTQYF. CDR3 nucleotides: TGCGCCAGCAACCAGCGGGTATCAGATACGCAGTATTTT.